Listed below are T cell receptor beta chains from one sample, sequenced in a study of immune evolution from preneoplasia to lung adenocarcinoma. The method was immunoSEQ multiplex PCR; TCRdb's version includes in-frame clones alone and lacks a portion of them. The table lists around 4,100 clones, approximately 86% of them singletons. Sequencing input: FFPE minimally invasive lung adenocarcinoma tissue. These receptor sequences come from a person aged 70 to 79 with lung adenocarcinoma. The CDR3 runs from the conserved cysteine through the conserved F or W. The order of the fields is D gene, J gene, V gene, clone size, CDR3 DNA, CDR3 protein. D genes are given only for firm matches. Clone size, where shown, is once, few, many, or a class for clones that have expanded.

>.|TRBJ2-6|TRBV28|.
TGTGCCAGCAGGGCCCGGCCGGCTTTAAGCTCTGGGGCCAACGTCCTGACTTTC
CASRARPALSSGANVLTF
>TRBD1|TRBJ1-2|TRBV28|.
TGTGCCAGCACCGTTGGGGGTACAGGGGGTCCTTATGGCTACACCTTC
CASTVGGTGGPYGYTF
>.|TRBJ1-2|TRBV19|.
TGTGCCAGTAGTCCGGGACGCTCTAACTATGGCTACACCTTC
CASSPGRSNYGYTF
>.|TRBJ2-1|TRBV30|.
TGTGCCTGGGGGCAAGGGGAGAATGAGCAGTTCTTC
CAWGQGENEQFF
>.|TRBJ1-3|TRBV6-5|.
TGTGCCAGCAGCCCCCCGGCGCGCGGGGGTACCATATATTTT
CASSPPARGGTIYF
>.|TRBJ2-7|TRBV6-1|.
TGTGCCAGCACCTCTTGGTACGAGCAGTACTTC
CASTSWYEQYF
>.|TRBJ2-7|TRBV10-3|.
TGTGCCATCAGTGAGTCGACTCAGGCCTACGAGCAGTACTTC
CAISESTQAYEQYF
>TRBD1|TRBJ1-1|TRBV13|few
TGTGCCAGCAGCGAGAGGGGGACAGGGAAAAAACAAGCTTTCTTT
CASSERGTGKKQAFF
>.|TRBJ2-2|TRBV4-1|.
TGCGCCAGCAGCAGGGGAACCGACGGGGAGCTGTTTTTT
CASSRGTDGELFF
>.|TRBJ1-1|TRBV16|.
TGTGCCAGCAGCCAATACAAGGGATACACTGAAGCTTTCTTT
CASSQYKGYTEAFF
>.|TRBJ2-3|TRBV7-2|.
TGTGCCAGCAGCTTATTGGGAACAGATACGCAGTATTTT
CASSLLGTDTQYF
>TRBD2|TRBJ2-5|TRBV7-6|.
TGTGCCAGCAGCTTAAATTCCCCAGCGGGGGGGGAGACCCAGTACTTC
CASSLNSPAGGETQYF
>TRBD1|TRBJ1-2|TRBV6-5|once
TGTACCAGCAGTCCCCGGGACAGGGTAGTTTACACCTTC
CTSSPRDRVVYTF
>.|TRBJ1-2|TRBV30|.
TGTGCCTGGGGAGCAGGGCTCGGTGGCTACACCTTC
CAWGAGLGGYTF
>.|TRBJ1-1|TRBV7-9|.
TGTGCCAGCAGCTTAAGTCATGTAGTGGCTGAAGCTTTCTTT
CASSLSHVVAEAFF
>.|TRBJ1-4|TRBV4-1|.
TGCGCCAGCAGGCCACTGGGGACCCGGACTAATGAAAAACTGTTTTTT
CASRPLGTRTNEKLFF
>.|TRBJ1-1|TRBV28|.
TGTGCCAGCAGTTCAAACACGGGTGGGGTCACTGAAGCTTTCTTT
CASSSNTGGVTEAFF
>.|TRBJ1-4|TRBV20-1|.
TGCAGTGCTATCCCGGGTGAAAAACTGTTTTTT
CSAIPGEKLFF
>.|TRBJ2-7|TRBV28|few
TGTGCCAGCAGTTTGTGGGGGGAACCAGGGGAGATGACCTACGAGCAGTACTTC
CASSLWGEPGEMTYEQYF
>.|TRBJ2-7|TRBV21-1|.
TGTGCCAGCAGCAAAGTAAACGGACGACAGTACTTC
CASSKVNGRQYF
>.|TRBJ2-7|TRBV28|.
TGTGCCAGCAAGGGATGGAACAGAAACCACGAGCAGTACTTC
CASKGWNRNHEQYF
>.|TRBJ2-1|TRBV7-2|.
TGTGCCAGCAGCCCCCAGGGAAGTGAGCAGTTCTTC
CASSPQGSEQFF
>.|TRBJ1-2|TRBV28|.
TGTGCCAGCAATCGCCACTATGGCTACACCTTC
CASNRHYGYTF
>TRBD1|TRBJ1-1|TRBV6-5|.
TGTGCCAGCAGACTCACAGGGGGAAACACTGAAGCTTTCTTT
CASRLTGGNTEAFF
>.|TRBJ1-6|TRBV6-5|.
TGTGCCAGCAGTTACACTGGACAGCTCGTGAATTCACCCCTCCACTTT
CASSYTGQLVNSPLHF
>.|TRBJ2-1|TRBV15|.
TGTGCCACCATGGATCTAGAGCGGACGCAGTTCTTC
CATMDLERTQFF
>.|TRBJ1-3|TRBV29-1|.
TGCAGCGTCCCTGGGGGTACTGGAAACACCATATATTTT
CSVPGGTGNTIYF
>TRBD2|TRBJ2-5|TRBV5-1|.
TGCGCCAGCAGTCTGGCTAGCGGGTTGTTAGAGACCCAGTACTTC
CASSLASGLLETQYF
>TRBD2|TRBJ2-1|TRBV29-1|.
TGCAGCGTTGGGGTCGGAGCGGGACGGTATGAGCAGTTCTTC
CSVGVGAGRYEQFF
>.|TRBJ1-2|TRBV19|.
TGTGCCAGTAGTACCAGGGATAGCGGCTACACCTTC
CASSTRDSGYTF
>.|TRBJ1-1|TRBV6-4|.
TGTGCCAGCAGTTTGGGGTTCGGGGGTGAAGCTTTCTTT
CASSLGFGGEAFF
>.|TRBJ1-2|TRBV28|.
TGTGCCAGCAGTTTGGGAAGTTTGGGTGGCTACACCTTC
CASSLGSLGGYTF
>.|TRBJ1-2|TRBV18|.
TGTGCCAGCTCACCAGTTCGGGAGCCTAACTATGGCTACACCTTC
CASSPVREPNYGYTF
>.|TRBJ2-7|TRBV21-1|.
TGTGCCAGCAGCAAAGTAGGTTATTTGCGGGACAGGGGAAACTACGAGCAGTACTTC
CASSKVGYLRDRGNYEQYF
>.|TRBJ1-1|TRBV14|.
TGTGCCAGCAGCCAAGATACTATTTGGGGTCCGAAGAACACTGAAGCTTTCTTT
CASSQDTIWGPKNTEAFF
>.|TRBJ1-2|TRBV29-1|.
TGCAGCGTTGATATATCTGAGGGCACTCGTGGCTATGGCTACACCTTC
CSVDISEGTRGYGYTF
>.|TRBJ2-3|TRBV7-2|.
TGTGCCAGCAGCCCAAGCACAGATACGCAGTATTTT
CASSPSTDTQYF
>.|TRBJ2-5|TRBV5-6|.
TGTGCCAGCAGCCCGGGCTTTGAAGAGACCCAGTACTTC
CASSPGFEETQYF
>TRBD2|TRBJ2-2|TRBV10-3|.
TGTGCCATCAGTGAGAGGGGACTAGCGGCGAACACCGGGGAGCTGTTTTTT
CAISERGLAANTGELFF
>.|TRBJ2-1|TRBV20-1|.
TGCAGTGCTAGGGACTACAATGAGCAGTTCTTC
CSARDYNEQFF
>.|TRBJ1-2|TRBV6-1|once
TGTGCCAGCAGTGAAGCAGAGTTGGGCTATGGCTACACCTTC
CASSEAELGYGYTF
>TRBD1|TRBJ1-2|TRBV6-1|.
TGTGCCAGCAGGCCGACAGGGAAAAACTATGGCTACACCTTC
CASRPTGKNYGYTF
>.|TRBJ1-1|TRBV7-9|.
TGTGCCAGCAGCTTAGGGACATACGCTGAAGCTTTCTTT
CASSLGTYAEAFF
>.|TRBJ2-7|TRBV6-1|.
TGTGCCAGCAGTGAATCCCCGATGAGTTTCTACGAGCAGTACTTC
CASSESPMSFYEQYF
>TRBD1|TRBJ2-1|TRBV7-3|.
TGTGCCAGCAGCTTAAGGGGGACAGGGTCCTACAATGAGCAGTTCTTC
CASSLRGTGSYNEQFF
>.|TRBJ1-1|TRBV7-9|.
TGTGCCAGCAGCTTTGGGGACCGAGGGGGCACTGAAGCTTTCTTT
CASSFGDRGGTEAFF
>TRBD1|TRBJ1-5|TRBV2|.
TGTGCCAGCAAGCCCAGGGGGTTGAATCAGCCCCAGCATTTT
CASKPRGLNQPQHF
>.|TRBJ2-3|TRBV7-9|.
TGTGCCAGCAGCAGGGGAATGGGGACAGATACGCAGTATTTT
CASSRGMGTDTQYF
>.|TRBJ1-1|TRBV28|once
TGTGCCAGCGGCACAGGGATCACTGAAGCTTTCTTT
CASGTGITEAFF
>.|TRBJ2-1|TRBV6-4|few
TGTGCCAGCAGTGTAGGGGAGGCCCCCCACAATGAGCAGTTCTTC
CASSVGEAPHNEQFF
>.|TRBJ1-2|TRBV11-2|.
TGTGCCAGCAGCCAAGGAGCGGGGCGTTCGAATGGCTACACCTTC
CASSQGAGRSNGYTF
>.|TRBJ2-7|TRBV2|.
TGTGCCAGCAACGGGGAGACCTACGAGCAGTACTTC
CASNGETYEQYF
>.|TRBJ1-2|TRBV19|.
TGTGCCACCTCCCCGGGGGGGATTAGCTATGGCTACACCTTC
CATSPGGISYGYTF
>.|TRBJ1-1|TRBV29-1|.
TGCAGCGTTGAAGCTGGCAGTCTTCGTTCTAAGGCTGAAGCTTTCTTT
CSVEAGSLRSKAEAFF
>.|TRBJ1-6|TRBV11-2|.
TGTGCCAGCAGCCCCCGTCCAGGGTCCTATAATTCACCCCTCCACTTT
CASSPRPGSYNSPLHF
>.|TRBJ1-2|TRBV27|.
TGTGCCAGCAGTTTTCGGCAGGATAACTATGGCTACACCTTC
CASSFRQDNYGYTF
>TRBD2|TRBJ2-3|TRBV13|.
TGTGCCAGCAGCAAACGACTAGCGGGGGGGGTAACAGATACGCAGTATTTT
CASSKRLAGGVTDTQYF
>TRBD1|TRBJ2-3|TRBV28|.
TGTGCCAGCAGTACGACAGGGGGCGGAGATACGCAGTATTTT
CASSTTGGGDTQYF
>.|TRBJ1-5|TRBV18|.
TGTGCCAGCTCGCTCAACGGGAATAGCAATCAGCCCCAGCATTTT
CASSLNGNSNQPQHF